These 28 T cell receptor beta chains came from one sample sequenced in a study of OX40 agonist ivuxolimab in advanced cancers. Assay used: immunoSEQ multiplex PCR; TCRdb lists only in-frame clones, some missing. There are 50,000 to 70,000 clones in the sample; approximately 83% occur only once, and about 13% lies in the top ten. Specimen: CD4+ or CD8+ T cells sorted from blood, collected in a trial of the OX40 agonist ivuxolimab. The receptor set was obtained from an adult with an advanced solid tumor such as melanoma, head and neck, liver or kidney cancer.

This chain joins TRBV7-6 and TRBJ1-5, with D hard to call. V lost 4 bases and J lost 7, with 11 bases in between. This CDR3 has 13 amino acids. The germline CDR1 and CDR2 sequences are SGHVS and FNYEAQ. The CDR3 nucleotides are TGTGCCAGCAGCTCGGATGAGTACCAGCCCCAGCATTTT. Translating it yields CASSSDEYQPQHF.

The V call is TRBV11-3, the J call TRBJ2-1; TRBD1 agrees at 10 bases. Germline V gives CDR1 SGHNT, CDR2 YENEEA. V shed 4 bases, J shed 7 bases, and the junction held 7 bases outside the gene matches. The CDR3 length is 15 residues. The CDR3 protein is CASSYEGQGSNEQFF. The CDR3 bases are TGTGCCAGCAGCTACGAGGGACAGGGGTCAAATGAGCAGTTCTTC. Supplemented by reference TRBV11-3 and TRBJ2-1, the full variable domain reads EAGVVQSPRYKIIEKKQPVAFWCNPISGHNTLYWYLQNLGQGPELLIRYENEEAVDDSQLPKDRFSAERLKGVDSTLKIQPAELGDSAVYLCASSYEGQGSNEQFFGPGTRLTVL.

The chain carries TRBV6-5 and TRBJ2-3, with a tentative D call TRBD1 (5 bases). Trimming took 2 bases from V and 5 from J, leaving 11 bases between them. The CDR3 loop spans 14 amino acids. The V gene's germline CDR1 is MNHEY and CDR2 SVGAGI. CDR3 loop: CASSYVAGKDTQYF. In DNA, the CDR3 is TGTGCCAGCAGTTACGTGGCAGGGAAAGATACGCAGTATTTT.

The rearrangement joins TRBV15 to TRBJ1-2; no clear D. V was pared by 5 bases and J by 0 bases, with 19 bases between. The CDR3 covers 17 residues. The germline gives CDR1 LNHNV, CDR2 YYDKDF (reference sequence). The CDR3 DNA sequence: TGTGCCACCAGCTATTATTTGCGGCAGTCCACTAACTATGGCTACACCTTC. Amino acid sequence: CATSYYLRQSTNYGYTF.

The chain carries TRBV18 and TRBJ1-5, with 7 bases fitting TRBD1. This CDR3 region has 14 residues. V was clipped by 6 bases and J by 5 bases; unmatched bases: 7. The germline V gene encodes CDR1 KGHSH and CDR2 LQKENI. The CDR3 loop is CASSVQGPYQPQHF. For the CDR3, the DNA is TGTGCCAGCTCTGTACAGGGGCCGTATCAGCCCCAGCATTTT.

The genes are TRBV4-3 and TRBJ1-5; the D is unclear. From germline, CDR1 is LGHNA and CDR2 YSLEER. CDR3 size: 13 residues. The V end was cut by 1 base, the J end by 6 bases, with 7 bases between. The CDR3 DNA follows: TGCGCCAGCAGCCAAGGATGGGGTCAGCCCCAGCATTTT. Translated: CASSQGWGQPQHF.

This clone was detected only once. The V and J genes are TRBV11-1 and TRBJ1-1; D uncertain. This CDR3 region has 12 residues. V was pared by 3 bases and J by 4 bases, with 6 bases between. Germline loops: CDR1 SGHAT, CDR2 FQDESV (reference sequence). The CDR3 DNA reads as TGTGCCAGCAGCTTCGGACGCACTGAAGCTTTCTTT. Translating it yields CASSFGRTEAFF. The entire variable domain, with the rest obtained from reference TRBV11-1 and TRBJ1-1, is as follows: EAEVAQSPRYKITEKSQAVAFWCDPISGHATLYWYRQILGQGPELLVQFQDESVVDDSQLPKDRFSAERLKGVDSTLKIQPAELGDSAMYLCASSFGRTEAFFGQGTRLTVV.

CDR3 loop: CASSLGDRGVTGELFF. The DNA for the CDR3 is TGTGCCAGCAGCTTGGGGGACAGGGGGGTGACCGGGGAGCTGTTTTTT. The chain joins TRBV5-4 to TRBJ2-2; TRBD1 aligns across 11 bases. Germline-derived CDR1 and CDR2 are SGHNT and YYREEE (reference sequence). V lost 0 bases and J lost 5; bases outside the gene matches: 3. This CDR3 has 16 amino acids.

The chain combines TRBV2 with TRBJ2-7, with TRBD1 as a possible D gene (5 bases). The CDR3 spans 15 residues. Per the germline V gene, CDR1 is SNHLY and CDR2 is FYNNEI. V dropped 6 bases and J dropped 3 bases, with 18 bases sitting between them. CDR3 coding DNA: TGTGCCAGCAGCCTAGGGCAGGGAACCGTCTACGAGCAGTACTTC. As protein: CASSLGQGTVYEQYF.

This rearrangement joins TRBV2 to TRBJ2-3; no definite D call. V was pared by 8 bases and J by 0 bases, with 18 bases between. The germline gives CDR1 SNHLY, CDR2 FYNNEI. This CDR3 has 16 residues. As DNA, the CDR3 is TGTGCCAGCTCTACCTCGGTGATGACTAGCACAGATACGCAGTATTTT. It specifies CASSTSVMTSTDTQYF.

The DNA of the CDR3 is TGTGCCAGCAGTCTCGGTGGCGGCCCCCAGCATTTT. It encodes CASSLGGGPQHF. The V and J genes are TRBV6-6 and TRBJ1-5; no clear D. The germline V and J ends were trimmed by 5 bases and 10 bases, with 12 bases remaining between them. There are 12 residues in the CDR3. Germline CDR1 is MNHNY and CDR2 is SVGAGI (reference sequence).

V and J are TRBV5-8 and TRBJ1-5; 9 bases align to TRBD1. In germline, CDR1 is SGHTS, CDR2 YDEGEE. V shed 0 bases and J 4 bases; nucleotides not matched to a gene: 5. The CDR3 has 16 amino acids. Written as DNA, the CDR3 is TGTGCCAGCAGCTTGGTTGGAGGACAGGGGAATCAGCCCCAGCATTTT. This codes for CASSLVGGQGNQPQHF.

This clone has just one count. V gene TRBV18 combines with J gene TRBJ2-3, with unresolved D. The CDR3 length is 14 residues. CDR1 and CDR2 (germline): KGHSH, LQKENI. The V end lost 0 bases, the J end lost 1 base, and 5 bases lay between the germline ends. DNA for the CDR3: TGTGCCAGCTCACCACCCCAGGGCACAGATACGCAGTATTTT. It encodes CASSPPQGTDTQYF. Drawing the rest from reference TRBV18 and TRBJ2-3, the complete variable domain is NAGVMQNPRHLVRRRGQEARLRCSPMKGHSHVYWYRQLPEEGLKFMVYLQKENIIDESGMPKERFSAEFPKEGPSILRIQQVVRGDSAAYFCASSPPQGTDTQYFGPGTRLTVL.

The V gene is TRBV7-9, the J gene TRBJ1-1; D is undetermined. The V and J ends lost 5 bases and 5 bases respectively, with 21 bases between them. The CDR3 length is 16 residues. Germline CDR1 is SEHNR and CDR2 is FQNEAQ (reference sequence). The CDR3: CASSPAVTRSGTEAFF. In DNA, the CDR3 is TGTGCCAGCAGCCCAGCCGTAACGCGTTCGGGAACTGAAGCTTTCTTT.

V usage is TRBV4-3 and J usage is TRBJ1-5; no clear D gene. CDR1 and CDR2 (germline): LGHNA, YSLEER. V lost 0 bases and J 0 bases, leaving 6 bases between the germline ends. The CDR3 is made up of 15 amino acids. In DNA, the CDR3 is TGCGCCAGCAGCCAAGATTACTTTAGCAATCAGCCCCAGCATTTT. Translated, it gives CASSQDYFSNQPQHF.

This sequence joins TRBV9 and TRBJ2-5; D is perhaps TRBD2 (6 bases). V lost 0 bases and J lost 4, with 13 bases in between. This CDR3 contains 15 residues. From germline, CDR1 is SGDLS and CDR2 YYNGEE. For the CDR3, the DNA is TGTGCCAGCAGCGTAGTCGGAGGAGGGTCAGAGACCCAGTACTTC. Amino acid sequence: CASSVVGGGSETQYF.

A note on this clone: Other DNA sequences in this sample translate to the same CDR3. The chain links TRBV11-2 to TRBJ2-5, with D unresolved. Germline values: CDR1 SGHAT, CDR2 FQNNGV. The CDR3 is 11 amino acids. V was pared by 1 base and J by 5 bases, with 2 bases between. DNA of the CDR3: TGTGCCAGCAGCTTAGGCGAGACCCAGTACTTC. It translates to CASSLGETQYF.

This rearrangement joins TRBV2 to TRBJ2-1; 14 bases agree with TRBD2. The ends lost 2 bases at V and 4 bases at J; junction bases unmatched: 4. The CDR3 sequence is 17 residues long. Germline lookup yields CDR1 SNHLY and CDR2 FYNNEI. This chain's CDR3 is CASSERRLAGGYNEQFF. The CDR3 region has the DNA TGTGCCAGCAGTGAAAGGAGACTAGCGGGGGGGTACAATGAGCAGTTCTTC. Complete variable domain (other parts from reference TRBV2 and TRBJ2-1): EPEVTQTPSHQVTQMGQEVILRCVPISNHLYFYWYRQILGQKVEFLVSFYNNEISEKSEIFDDQFSVERPDGSNFTLKIRSTKLEDSAMYFCASSERRLAGGYNEQFFGPGTRLTVL.

V and J are TRBV7-9 and TRBJ2-1; 8 bases line up with TRBD2. The ends lost 2 bases at V and 8 bases at J; junction bases unmatched: 5. The germline V gene has CDR1 SEHNR and CDR2 FQNEAQ (reference sequence). This CDR3 has 14 residues. The CDR3 region is CASSLIGGADEQFF. The DNA of the CDR3 is TGTGCCAGCAGCTTAATCGGGGGGGCAGATGAGCAGTTCTTC.

The gene calls are TRBV13 and TRBJ2-1; 8 bases are shared with TRBD2. Germline V gives CDR1 PRHDT, CDR2 FYEKMQ (reference sequence). The CDR3 spans 17 residues. Trimming took 3 bases from V and 4 from J; bases not matched to a gene: 11. CDR3 region: CASSLGPVGGVYNEQFF. CDR3 DNA: TGTGCCAGCAGCTTGGGCCCCGTCGGGGGGGTATACAATGAGCAGTTCTTC.

The rearrangement joins TRBV27 to TRBJ1-5, with a tentative D call TRBD1 (5 bases). From germline, CDR1 is MNHEY and CDR2 SMNVEV (reference sequence). The CDR3 consists of 15 residues. Trimming removed 3 bases from V and 2 bases from J, with 11 bases in between. The CDR3 spells CASSLGGMGNQPQHF. The CDR3 DNA reads TGTGCCAGCAGTTTGGGGGGGATGGGCAATCAGCCCCAGCATTTT.

The CDR3: CAGETQYF. The CDR3 DNA reads TGTGCGGGGGAGACCCAGTACTTC. J is TRBJ2-5 and V is TRBV7-9, with unresolved D. CDR1 is SEHNR and CDR2 is FQNEAQ in the germline V gene (reference sequence). This CDR3 contains 8 residues.

About this clone: Sequence at one end of the junction differs from germline and may be a read error. The sample has other DNA sequences that encode this CDR3 too. The chain uses TRBV11-2 and TRBJ2-7; tentatively, D is TRBD1 or TRBD2 (5 bases each). CDR3 length: 12 amino acids. The germline CDR1 and CDR2 sequences are SGHAT and FQNNGV. Here the CDR3 reads CASSLVGTEQYF. In DNA, the CDR3 is TGCGCCAGCAGCTTAGTAGGGACCGAGCAGTACTTC. The complete variable domain, with remaining parts taken from reference TRBV11-2 and TRBJ2-7, reads EAGVAQSPRYKIIEKRQSVAFWCNPISGHATLYWYQQILGQGPKLLIQFQNNGVVDDSQLPKDRFSAERLKGVDSTLKIQPAKLEDSAVYLCASSLVGTEQYFGPGTRLTVT.

The J gene is TRBJ1-1, the V gene TRBV11-2; 8 nucleotides agree with TRBD1. The CDR3 runs to 16 residues. V lost 7 bases to trimming and J lost 5 bases; unmatched junction nucleotides: 15. CDR1 is SGHAT, CDR2 FQNNGV, per germline. The CDR3 sequence is CASTDPAGGDPTEAFF. The CDR3 DNA reads as TGTGCCAGCACCGACCCCGCAGGGGGCGACCCAACTGAAGCTTTCTTT. The whole variable domain, remainder taken from reference TRBV11-2 and TRBJ1-1, is EAGVAQSPRYKIIEKRQSVAFWCNPISGHATLYWYQQILGQGPKLLIQFQNNGVVDDSQLPKDRFSAERLKGVDSTLKIQPAKLEDSAVYLCASTDPAGGDPTEAFFGQGTRLTVV.

This clone was seen repeatedly, ten times or more. The rearrangement joins TRBV4-2 to TRBJ2-1, with 10 positions matching TRBD2. V shed 0 bases, J shed 10 bases, and the junction held 9 bases outside the gene matches. Germline assignment: CDR1 LGHNA and CDR2 YNFKEQ. The CDR3 contains 16 residues. The chain's CDR3 is CASSQDQSGGAGEQFF. CDR3 sequence (DNA): TGTGCCAGCAGCCAAGATCAAAGCGGGGGGGCGGGAGAGCAGTTCTTC.

The chain couples TRBV28 to TRBJ1-4; 12 nucleotides match TRBD1. Germline lookup yields CDR1 MDHEN and CDR2 SYDVKM. Trimming took 2 bases from V and 8 from J; bases not matched to a gene: 6. The length of the CDR3 is 16 residues. The CDR3, as DNA: TGTGCCAGCAGTTTAGGAGGGACAGGGGGCCGGGAAAAACTGTTTTTT. Protein product: CASSLGGTGGREKLFF. The entire variable domain, with the rest obtained from reference TRBV28 and TRBJ1-4, is as follows: DVKVTQSSRYLVKRTGEKVFLECVQDMDHENMFWYRQDPGLGLRLIYFSYDVKMKEKGDIPEGYSVSREKKERFSLILESASTNQTSMYLCASSLGGTGGREKLFFGSGTQLSVL.

V and J are TRBV19 and TRBJ2-7; D is undetermined. Trimming shortened V by 1 base and J by 0 bases, and 7 bases separated the two germline ends. CDR3 length: 14 residues. Germline CDR1 LNHDA, CDR2 SQIVND (reference sequence). CDR3 protein: CASSIGYTSYEQYF. Here the CDR3 DNA reads TGTGCCAGTAGTATAGGGTACACCTCCTACGAGCAGTACTTC.

This chain uses TRBV15 with TRBJ2-7; D gene unclear. The CDR3 has 13 residues. V was shortened by 4 bases and J by 2 bases, with 9 bases between the two germline ends. Germline assignment: CDR1 LNHNV and CDR2 YYDKDF (reference sequence). The CDR3 region has the DNA TGTGCCACCAGCACAACCCGGACCTACGAGCAGTACTTC. Translated: CATSTTRTYEQYF.